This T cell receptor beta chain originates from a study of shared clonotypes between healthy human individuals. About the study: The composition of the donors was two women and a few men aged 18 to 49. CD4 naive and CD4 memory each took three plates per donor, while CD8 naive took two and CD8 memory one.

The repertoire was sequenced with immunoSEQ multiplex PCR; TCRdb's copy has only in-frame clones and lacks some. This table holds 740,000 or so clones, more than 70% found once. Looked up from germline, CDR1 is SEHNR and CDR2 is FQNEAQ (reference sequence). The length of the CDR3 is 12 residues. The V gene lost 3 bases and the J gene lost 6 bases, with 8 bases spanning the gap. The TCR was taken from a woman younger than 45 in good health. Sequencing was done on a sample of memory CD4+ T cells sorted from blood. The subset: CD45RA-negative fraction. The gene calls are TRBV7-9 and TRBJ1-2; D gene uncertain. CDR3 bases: TGTGCCAGCAGCTTTCTTAGAGATGGCTACACCTTC. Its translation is CASSFLRDGYTF. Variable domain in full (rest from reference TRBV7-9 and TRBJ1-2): DTGVSQNPRHKITKRGQNVTFRCDPISEHNRLYWYRQTLGQGPEFLTYFQNEAQLEKSRLLSDRFSAERPKGSFSTLEIQRTEQGDSAMYLCASSFLRDGYTFGSGTRLTVV.